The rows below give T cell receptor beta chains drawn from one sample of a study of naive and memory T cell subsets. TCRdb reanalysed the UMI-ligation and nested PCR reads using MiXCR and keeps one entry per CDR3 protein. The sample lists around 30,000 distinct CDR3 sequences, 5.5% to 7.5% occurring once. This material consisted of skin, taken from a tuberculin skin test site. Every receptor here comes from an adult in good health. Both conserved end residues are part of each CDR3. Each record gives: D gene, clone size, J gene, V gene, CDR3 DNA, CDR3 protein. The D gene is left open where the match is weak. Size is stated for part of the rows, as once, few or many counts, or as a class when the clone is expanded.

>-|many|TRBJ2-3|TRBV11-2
TGTGCCAGCAGCTGGGGGGGGGCCCAGGATACGCAGTATTTT
CASSWGGAQDTQYF
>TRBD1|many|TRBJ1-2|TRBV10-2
TGCGCCAGCAGTGGCCGGGACAGAGCTAACTATGGCTACACCTTC
CASSGRDRANYGYTF
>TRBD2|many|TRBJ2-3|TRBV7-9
TGTGCCAGCAGCCCGACTAGCGGGGCCACAGATACGCAGTATTTT
CASSPTSGATDTQYF
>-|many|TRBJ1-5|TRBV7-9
TGTGCCAGCAGCCCAATCGCAGGGGCCCAGCCCCAGCATTTT
CASSPIAGAQPQHF
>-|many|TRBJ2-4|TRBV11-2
TGTGCCAGCAGCTTAGAGCTAGTCCCGAACATTCAGTACTTC
CASSLELVPNIQYF
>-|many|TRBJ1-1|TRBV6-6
TGTGCCAGCAGTCTAACAGGGAACACTGAAGCTTTCTTT
CASSLTGNTEAFF
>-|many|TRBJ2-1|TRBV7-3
TGTGCCAGCAGCTCGGGGCTCGAGAGGAATGAGCAGTTCTTC
CASSSGLERNEQFF
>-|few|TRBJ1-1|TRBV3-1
TGTGCCAGCAAGGCTCTCGGGGCCTTTAACACTGAAGCTTTCTTT
CASKALGAFNTEAFF
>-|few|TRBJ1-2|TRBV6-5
TGTGCCAGCGAAACCAGGGCGGGGATTAACTATGGCTACACCTTC
CASETRAGINYGYTF
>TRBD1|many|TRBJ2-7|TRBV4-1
TGCGCCAGCAGCCAAGAAAGGGGGCCCTACGAGCAGTACTTC
CASSQERGPYEQYF
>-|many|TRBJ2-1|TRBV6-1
TGTGCCAGCAGCCTAACTTCACCCGACCTTAAACAGTTCTTC
CASSLTSPDLKQFF
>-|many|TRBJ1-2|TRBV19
TGTGCCAGTAGACGACAGCCTTCTAACTATGGCTACACCTTC
CASRRQPSNYGYTF
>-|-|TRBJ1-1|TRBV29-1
TGCAGCGGGGTTGCGGGACCTAGTGAAGCTTTCTTT
CSGVAGPSEAFF
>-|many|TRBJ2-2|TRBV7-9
TGTGCCAGCAGCGGAGCTAGGGCCCCGGCGAACACCGGGGAGCTGTTTTTT
CASSGARAPANTGELFF
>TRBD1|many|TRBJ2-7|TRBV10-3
TGTGCCATCAGTGGGAAGATCCCGGGACAGGGATACGAGCAGTACTTC
CAISGKIPGQGYEQYF
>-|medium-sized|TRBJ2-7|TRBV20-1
TGCAGTGCTTTATTAGGACAGAGGCTGGGGCAGTACTTC
CSALLGQRLGQYF
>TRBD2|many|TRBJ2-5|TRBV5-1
TGCGCCAGCAGCGGGGGACTAGCGGGCCCCCAGGGGACCCAGTACTTC
CASSGGLAGPQGTQYF
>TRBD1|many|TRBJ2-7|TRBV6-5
TGTGCCAGCAGTGCCTACTCCGGGACAGGGGGCAGGTACGAGCAGTACTTC
CASSAYSGTGGRYEQYF
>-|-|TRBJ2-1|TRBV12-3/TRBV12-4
TGTGCCAGCAGTTTAGGAGGGCCGAGCTCCTACAATGAGCAGTTCTTC
CASSLGGPSSYNEQFF
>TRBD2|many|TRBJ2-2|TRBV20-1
TGCAGTGCTAGTCATGCGGGGGGCCCGAACACCGGGGAGCTGTTTTTT
CSASHAGGPNTGELFF
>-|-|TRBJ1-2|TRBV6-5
TGTGCCAGCATAAACCCCGGCGGAGGGTATGGCTACACCTTC
CASINPGGGYGYTF
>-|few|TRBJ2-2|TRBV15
TGTGCCACCAGCAGAGAGGGGTGGAGATCCGGGGAGCTGTTTTTT
CATSREGWRSGELFF
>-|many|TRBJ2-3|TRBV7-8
TGTGCCAGCAGCTTAGAGGGGACCCGACAGTATTTT
CASSLEGTRQYF
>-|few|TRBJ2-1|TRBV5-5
TGTGCCAGCAGCTTGGAGGCGGGCCCCTATGAGCAGTTCTTC
CASSLEAGPYEQFF
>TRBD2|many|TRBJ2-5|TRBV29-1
TGCAGCGTCGTTAGCGGGGGGACTGGGACCCAGTACTTC
CSVVSGGTGTQYF
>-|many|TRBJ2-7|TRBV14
TGTGCCAGCAGCCATCGTTGGGGCAGTTACGAGCAGTACTTC
CASSHRWGSYEQYF
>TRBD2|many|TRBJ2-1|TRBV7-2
TGTGCCAGCAGCGTAGGACCCCTAGCGGGGGGAATATACAATGAGCAGTTCTTC
CASSVGPLAGGIYNEQFF
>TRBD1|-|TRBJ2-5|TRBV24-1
TGTGCCACCAGTGGGTTTGGACAGGCCTCCGAAGAGACCCAGTACTTC
CATSGFGQASEETQYF
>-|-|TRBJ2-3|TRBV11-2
TGTGCCAGCAGAAGTAAAAAAGATAAGAAGTATTTT
CASRSKKDKKYF
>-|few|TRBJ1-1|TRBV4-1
TGCGCCAGCAGCCAGGGGGACGAAGGGGGAACTGAAGCTTTCTTT
CASSQGDEGGTEAFF
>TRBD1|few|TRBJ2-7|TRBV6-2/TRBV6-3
TGTGCCAGCAGTGATAACACCGGGACAGGGGGCTACGAGCAGTACTTC
CASSDNTGTGGYEQYF
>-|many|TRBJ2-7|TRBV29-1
TGCAGCGTGGTGGATGGACAGTCCTACGAGCAGTACTTC
CSVVDGQSYEQYF
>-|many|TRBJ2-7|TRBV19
TGTGCCAGTAGTCCAAGTAACCGCGGAGGCGGGCAGTACTTC
CASSPSNRGGGQYF
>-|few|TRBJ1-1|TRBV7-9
TGTGCCAGCAGCTCCAACGGCGAGAACACTGAAGCTTTCTTT
CASSSNGENTEAFF
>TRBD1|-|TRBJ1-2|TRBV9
TGTGCCAGCAGCCTCGGACAGGGGGCAGATGGCTACACCTTC
CASSLGQGADGYTF
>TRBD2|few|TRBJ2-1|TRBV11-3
TGTGCCAGCAGCTTAGACGGGGGGACCTACAATGAGCAGTTCTTC
CASSLDGGTYNEQFF
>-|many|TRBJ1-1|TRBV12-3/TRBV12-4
TGTGCCAGCAATAGAATCCTTGGGGGGGCTATGAGCACTGAAGCTTTCTTT
CASNRILGGAMSTEAFF
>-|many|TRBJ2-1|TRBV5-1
TGCGCCAGCAGCCTACTAGACCCGACTATTGAGCAGTTCTTC
CASSLLDPTIEQFF
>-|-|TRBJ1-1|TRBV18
TGTGCCAGCTCACCCTCGATGACAGCTTCCACTGAAGCTTTCTTT
CASSPSMTASTEAFF
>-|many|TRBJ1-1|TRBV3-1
TGTGCCAGCAGCCAAGATCGAACGGGAGTTGAAGCTTTCTTT
CASSQDRTGVEAFF
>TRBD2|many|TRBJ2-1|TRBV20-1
TGCAGTGCTGCCGGGACTAGCGGGGCCATCGAGAATGAGCAGTTCTTC
CSAAGTSGAIENEQFF